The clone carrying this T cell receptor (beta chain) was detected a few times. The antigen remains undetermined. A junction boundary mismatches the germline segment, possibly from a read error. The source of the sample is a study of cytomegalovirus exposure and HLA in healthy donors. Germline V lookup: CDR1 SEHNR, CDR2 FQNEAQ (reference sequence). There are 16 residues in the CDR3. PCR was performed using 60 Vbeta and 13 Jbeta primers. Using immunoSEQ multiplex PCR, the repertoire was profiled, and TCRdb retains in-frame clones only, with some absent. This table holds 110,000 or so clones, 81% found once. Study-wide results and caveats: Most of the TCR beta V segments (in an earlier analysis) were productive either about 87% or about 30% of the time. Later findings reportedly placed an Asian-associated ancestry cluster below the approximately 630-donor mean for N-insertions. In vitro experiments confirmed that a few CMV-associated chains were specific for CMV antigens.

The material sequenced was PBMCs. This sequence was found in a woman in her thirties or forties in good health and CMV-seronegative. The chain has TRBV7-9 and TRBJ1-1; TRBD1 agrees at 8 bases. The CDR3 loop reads CSSSSRDRFMNTEAFF. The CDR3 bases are TGTTCCAGCAGCTCCCGGGACAGGTTCATGAACACTGAAGCTTTCTTT.